The clone carrying this TCR beta chain was seen only a few times. The data belong to a study of T cells in Graves' hyperthyroidism and ophthalmopathy. RNA transcripts served as the template for amplifying TCR beta CDR3 regions. The HTBI primer set served for first-round RT-PCR of the TCR CDR3. TCRdb called the multiplex PCR reads again in MiXCR, with one record for every CDR3 protein. The sample includes 350,000 or so distinct CDR3 sequences, under 25% of them seen just once. The sequenced sample consisted of blood. The TCR was taken from a woman between 50 and 59 years old with Graves' hyperthyroidism.

In nucleotides, the CDR3 is TGCAGTGCTCTCAGCGGGGCGGGGGAGACCCAGTACTTC. Translated: CSALSGAGETQYF. The V call is TRBV20-1, the J call TRBJ2-5, with 7 bases aligning to TRBD2. The junction had 8 bases not matched to a gene; V was cut back by 5 bases and J by 5 bases. Germline assignment: CDR1 DFQATT and CDR2 SNEGSKA (reference sequence). The CDR3 is made up of 13 amino acids.